This entry describes one TCR beta chain. This clonotype was seen a handful of times. Its cognate antigen has yet to be identified. Per-base qualities were not stored, and no clone one base away is much larger. Library method: RACE. The instrument given in TCRdb is NextSeq 500. Library preparation attached unique molecular identifiers to individual cDNA molecules for quantitative, reproducible TCR counting. Both TCR alpha and TCR beta chains were sequenced from each blood RNA sample. The study's processing was this. The median number of TCRs per sample was approximately 96,000, ranging from roughly 23,224 to 690,600. The Decombinator software suite was used to annotate the V, J and CDR3 of the TCR reads. Every sample was subsampled to the same number of TCRs (28,000) for the PS versus PT1 abundance plots. Expanded TCRs were defined as absent before sensitization and observed at least eight times at the 2-week time point. The raw public reads went through TCRdb reprocessing: fastp at Q25, MiXCR clone calling, in-frame beta chains kept. Rows are unified per CDR3 protein, each entry keeping the most common DNA and genes. These V and J calls rely on TCRdb rather than the paper's analysis. Counted in this sample were about 120,000 distinct CDR3 sequences; roughly 12% of them appeared once. Clones ranked in the top ten supply around 1.5% of the sample.

Including the terminal cysteine and phenylalanine, the CDR3 comprises 16 residues. Only the CDR3 DNA stays, 48 bases, in frame from base 1. Based on the germline V gene, the CDR1 and CDR2 sequences are MGHDK and SYGVNS. At the junction V is shortened by 6 bases and J by 7 bases; bases outside the gene matches: 14. In the paper's terms, the time point label means: patch test 1, 2 weeks after DPC sensitization. The treatment or condition label, as the study defines it: therapeutic diphenylcyclopropenone sensitization with weekly scalp DPC. At every patch-test visit, the blood draw took place before the patch test was put on. Eligible patients were aged 18 to 70, diagnosed with alopecia, deemed suitable for DPC therapy, and excluded if pregnant. Total RNA was extracted from unfractionated whole blood that had been collected in Tempus Blood RNA tubes. The data were taken from a study of human T cells and chemical hapten exposure (dated by TCRdb to 2020 to 2023). Background on the whole study: For sensitization, 2% DPC in acetone was applied to a roughly 2 cm by roughly 2 cm area of upper inner arm skin. Patch testing was done on the upper back using Finn chambers containing 0.01% DPC, and results were scored after 6 days according to International Contact Dermatitis Research Group standards. For TCR sequencing, blood came from approximately 29 alopecia patients at anywhere from one to four time points (pre-sensitization, 2, 6 and 24 weeks). The mostly female patient cohort included alopecia areata with under or over 50% scalp involvement, alopecia totalis and alopecia universalis. Libraries were pooled for sequencing, and variation in per-sample TCR yields was attributed mainly to small differences in library volumes within the pool. Blood was sampled from patients pre-sensitization (week 0) and at 2, 6 and about 24 weeks after DPC sensitization. This study followed changes in the peripheral blood TCR repertoire in vivo during primary and secondary sensitization of alopecia patients to the hapten diphenylcyclopropenone (DPC). Throughout the roughly 23-week study period, patients were also given weekly therapeutic DPC doses on the scalp. Broader findings and caveats from the paper: Repeated subsampling changed both the strength of the expansion versus patch-test correlation and the threshold at which that correlation became significant. Alopecia, a presumed autoimmune disease, was present in all patients, so the immune response of the patients might differ from that of healthy individuals. DPC sensitization did not change how many TCRs were above 1 in 1000 frequency, and no evidence was found of alterations in global repertoire structure. A positive correlation was found between the number of PT1 expanded TCRs and patch test score, with significance reached at thresholds 8, 16 and 32 but not 4. Significantly more large CDR3 similarity clusters were formed by expanded TCRs than by pre-sensitization or healthy control sets, consistent with antigen-driven responses.

The receptor comes from a woman between 50 and 59 years old with alopecia areata. Some clones in this sample may be carry-over from other donors' samples. This material consisted of whole blood, taken in connection with sensitization to the hapten diphenylcyclopropenone (DPC). The chain is assembled from TRBV25-1 and TRBJ2-1; TRBD1 aligns with 8 central bases. The CDR3 is CASSTDRTGRRNEQFF. The bases are TGTGCCAGCAGCACCGACCGGACAGGGAGAAGGAATGAGCAGTTCTTC.